This TCR beta chain was observed in a study of Graves' ophthalmopathy and Graves' hyperthyroidism. Study observations and caveats: Blood also held most thyroid clonotypes expanded above 0.001 frequency.

This CDR3 region has 15 residues. Germline CDR1 SGDLS, CDR2 YYNGEE. The junction had 4 bases not matched to a gene; V was cut back by 0 bases and J by 7 bases. Amplifying from RNA transcripts, the study obtained TCR beta CDR3 regions. An initial RT-PCR round employing HTBI primers preceded a second-round multiplex PCR. TCRdb reprocessed the multiplex PCR reads via MiXCR and lists one record per CDR3 protein. The data show roughly 480,000 distinct CDR3 sequences, with about an eighth seen just once and 9.5% to 10% held by the top ten. Where ophthalmopathy was present, donors had moderate-to-severe activity, CAS ≥3, NOSPECS ≥4 and duration under 3 months. Points on this clonotype: Its antigen remains unidentified.

The material sequenced was blood. The origin of this receptor is a woman younger than 45 with Graves' ophthalmopathy. V and J are TRBV9 and TRBJ1-1; 12 bases agree with TRBD1. DNA of the CDR3: TGTGCCAGCAGCGTAGGGGGACAGGGGGCAATTGAAGCTTTCTTT. Residues: CASSVGGQGAIEAFF. The full variable domain, with the rest looked up from reference TRBV9 and TRBJ1-1, is DSGVTQTPKHLITATGQRVTLRCSPRSGDLSVYWYQQSLDQGLQFLIQYYNGEERAKGNILERFSAQQFPDLHSELNLSSLELGDSALYFCASSVGGQGAIEAFFGQGTRLTVV.